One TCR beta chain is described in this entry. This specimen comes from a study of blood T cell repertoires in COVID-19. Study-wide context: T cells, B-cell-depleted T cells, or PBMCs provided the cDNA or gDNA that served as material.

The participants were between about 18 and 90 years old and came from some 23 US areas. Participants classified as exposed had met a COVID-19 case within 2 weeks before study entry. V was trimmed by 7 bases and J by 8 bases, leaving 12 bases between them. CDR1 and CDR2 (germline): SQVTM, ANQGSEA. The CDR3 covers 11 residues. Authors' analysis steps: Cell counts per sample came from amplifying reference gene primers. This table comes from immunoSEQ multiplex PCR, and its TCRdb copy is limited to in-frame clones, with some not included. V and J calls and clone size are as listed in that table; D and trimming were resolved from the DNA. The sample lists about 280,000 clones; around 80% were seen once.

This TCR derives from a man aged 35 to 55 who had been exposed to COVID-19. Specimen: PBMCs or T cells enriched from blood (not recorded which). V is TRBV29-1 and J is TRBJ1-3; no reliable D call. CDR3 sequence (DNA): TGCAGCGCCTTAGATCCGGACACCATATATTTT. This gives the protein CSALDPDTIYF. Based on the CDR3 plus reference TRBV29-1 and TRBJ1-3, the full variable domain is SAVISQKPSRDICQRGTSLTIQCQVDSQVTMMFWYRQQPGQSLTLIATANQGSEATYESGFVIDKFPISRPNLTFSTLTVSNMSPEDSSIYLCSALDPDTIYFGEGSWLTVV.